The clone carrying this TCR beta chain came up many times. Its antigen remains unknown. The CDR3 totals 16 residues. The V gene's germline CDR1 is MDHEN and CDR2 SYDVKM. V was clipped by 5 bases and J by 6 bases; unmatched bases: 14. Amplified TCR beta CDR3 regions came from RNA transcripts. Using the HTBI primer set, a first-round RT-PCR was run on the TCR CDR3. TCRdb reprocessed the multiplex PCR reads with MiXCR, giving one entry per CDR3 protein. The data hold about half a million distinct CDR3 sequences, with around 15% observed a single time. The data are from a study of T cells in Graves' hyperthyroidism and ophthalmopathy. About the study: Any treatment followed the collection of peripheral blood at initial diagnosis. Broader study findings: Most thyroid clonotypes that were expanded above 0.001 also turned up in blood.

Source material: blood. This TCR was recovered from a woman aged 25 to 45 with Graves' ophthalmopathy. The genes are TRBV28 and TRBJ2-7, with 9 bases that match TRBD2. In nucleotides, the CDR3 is TGTGCCAGCAGTCCACCCGGGACTAGCCCTCGGGGCGAGCAGTACTTC. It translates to CASSPPGTSPRGEQYF.